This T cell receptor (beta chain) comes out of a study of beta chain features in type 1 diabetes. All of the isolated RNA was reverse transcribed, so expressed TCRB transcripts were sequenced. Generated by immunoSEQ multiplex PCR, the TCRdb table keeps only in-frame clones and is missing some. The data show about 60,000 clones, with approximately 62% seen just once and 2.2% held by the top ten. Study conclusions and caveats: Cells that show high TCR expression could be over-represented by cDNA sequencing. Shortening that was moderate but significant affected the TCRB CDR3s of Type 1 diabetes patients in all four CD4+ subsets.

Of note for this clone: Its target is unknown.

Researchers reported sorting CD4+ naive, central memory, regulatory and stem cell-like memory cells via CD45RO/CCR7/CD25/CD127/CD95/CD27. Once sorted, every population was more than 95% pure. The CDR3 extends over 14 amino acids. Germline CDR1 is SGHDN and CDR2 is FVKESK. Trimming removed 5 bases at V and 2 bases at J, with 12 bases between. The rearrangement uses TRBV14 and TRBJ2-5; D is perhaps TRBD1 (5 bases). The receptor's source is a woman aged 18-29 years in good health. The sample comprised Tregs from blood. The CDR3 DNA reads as TGTGCCAGCAGCTATGGGGCGGCACAAGAGACCCAGTACTTC. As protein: CASSYGAAQETQYF.